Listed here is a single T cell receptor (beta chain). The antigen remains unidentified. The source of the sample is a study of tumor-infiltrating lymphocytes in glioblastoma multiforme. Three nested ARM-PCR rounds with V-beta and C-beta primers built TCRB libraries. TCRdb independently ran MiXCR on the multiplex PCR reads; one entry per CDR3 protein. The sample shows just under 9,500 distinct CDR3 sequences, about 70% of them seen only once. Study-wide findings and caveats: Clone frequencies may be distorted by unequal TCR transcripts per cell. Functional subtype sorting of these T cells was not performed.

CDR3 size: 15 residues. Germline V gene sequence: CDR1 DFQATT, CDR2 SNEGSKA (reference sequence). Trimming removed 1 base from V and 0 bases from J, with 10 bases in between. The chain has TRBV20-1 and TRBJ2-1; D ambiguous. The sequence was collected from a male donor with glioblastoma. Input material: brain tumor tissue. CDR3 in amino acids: CSARGVRSSYNEQFF. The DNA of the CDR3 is TGCAGTGCTAGAGGGGTCAGATCCTCCTACAATGAGCAGTTCTTC.